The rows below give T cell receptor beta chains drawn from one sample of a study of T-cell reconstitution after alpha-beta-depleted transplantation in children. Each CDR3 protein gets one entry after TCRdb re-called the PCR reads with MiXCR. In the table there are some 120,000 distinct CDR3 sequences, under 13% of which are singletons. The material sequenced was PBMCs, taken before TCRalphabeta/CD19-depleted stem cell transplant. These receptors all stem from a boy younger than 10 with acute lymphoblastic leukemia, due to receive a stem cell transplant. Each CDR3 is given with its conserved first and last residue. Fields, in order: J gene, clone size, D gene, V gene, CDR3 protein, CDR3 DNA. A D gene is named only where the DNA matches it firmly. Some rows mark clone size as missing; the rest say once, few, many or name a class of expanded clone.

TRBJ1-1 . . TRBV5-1 CASSFDLRGHTEAFF TGCGCCAGCAGCTTCGACCTCAGGGGCCACACTGAAGCTTTCTTT
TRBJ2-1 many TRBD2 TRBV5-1 CASSLSGDGYNEQFF TGCGCCAGCAGCTTAAGCGGGGATGGCTACAATGAGCAGTTCTTC
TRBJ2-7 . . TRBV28 CASSPGLHSYEQYF TGTGCCAGCAGTCCCGGACTCCACTCCTACGAGCAGTACTTC
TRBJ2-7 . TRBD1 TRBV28 CASSLSRGPIYEQYF TGTGCCAGCAGTTTATCCAGGGGGCCCATCTACGAGCAGTACTTC
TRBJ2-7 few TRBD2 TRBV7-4 CASSNPLLSTSGRGEQYF TGTGCCAGCAGTAACCCTCTCCTGAGCACTAGCGGGAGAGGCGAGCAGTACTTC
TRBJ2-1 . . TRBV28 CASSFTIGMVDEQFF TGTGCCAGCAGTTTCACTATTGGGATGGTGGATGAGCAGTTCTTC
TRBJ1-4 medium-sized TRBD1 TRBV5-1 CASSLGTGGLGEKLFF TGCGCCAGCAGCTTGGGGACAGGGGGTTTAGGTGAAAAACTGTTTTTT
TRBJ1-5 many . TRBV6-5 CASTPFKNSNQPQHF TGTGCCAGCACCCCCTTTAAAAATAGCAATCAGCCCCAGCATTTT
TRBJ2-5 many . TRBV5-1 CASSLFGGQETQYF TGCGCCAGCAGCTTGTTCGGGGGTCAGGAGACCCAGTACTTC
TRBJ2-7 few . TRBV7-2 CASSVSSVGSYEQYF TGTGCCAGCAGCGTCTCGTCCGTGGGGTCCTACGAGCAGTACTTC
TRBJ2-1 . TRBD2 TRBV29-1 CSVGRLAGHNEQFF TGCAGCGTTGGTAGACTAGCGGGTCACAATGAGCAGTTCTTC
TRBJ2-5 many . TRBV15 CATSKLRETQYF TGTGCCACCAGCAAGCTCCGGGAGACCCAGTACTTC
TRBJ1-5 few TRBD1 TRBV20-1 CSAREVVAGGQPQHF TGCAGTGCTAGAGAGGTTGTGGCAGGGGGTCAGCCCCAGCATTTT
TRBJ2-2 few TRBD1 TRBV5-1 CASTTGTGVTGELFF TGCGCCAGCACCACCGGGACAGGGGTCACCGGGGAGCTGTTTTTT
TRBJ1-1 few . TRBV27 CASWGHDARGPEAFF TGTGCCAGCTGGGGACATGATGCTCGGGGTCCTGAAGCTTTCTTT
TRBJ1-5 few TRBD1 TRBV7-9 CASSLGQGEQPQHF TGTGCCAGCAGCTTAGGACAGGGGGAACAGCCCCAGCATTTT
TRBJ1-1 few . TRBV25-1 CASSPGGSEAFF TGTGCCAGCAGCCCCGGTGGTAGTGAAGCTTTCTTT
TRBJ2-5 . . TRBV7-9 CASSLSGEETQYF TGTGCCAGCAGCTTATCTGGAGAAGAGACCCAGTACTTC
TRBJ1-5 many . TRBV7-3 CASSLTGGQPQHF TGTGCCAGCAGCTTAACGGGGGGACAGCCCCAGCATTTT
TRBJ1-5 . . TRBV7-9 CASSQESQPQHF TGTGCCAGCAGCCAGGAAAGTCAGCCCCAGCATTTT
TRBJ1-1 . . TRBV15 CATSRGVAPNTEAFF TGTGCCACCAGCAGAGGCGTAGCACCCAACACTGAAGCTTTCTTT
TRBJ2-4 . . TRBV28 CASRLEIATHIQYF TGTGCCAGCAGGCTAGAGATAGCGACGCACATTCAGTACTTC
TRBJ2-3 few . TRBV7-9 CASSPTGADTQYF TGTGCCAGCAGCCCGACCGGGGCAGATACGCAGTATTTT
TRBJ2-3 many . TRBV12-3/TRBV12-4 CASSLEWRGRTDTQYF TGTGCCAGCAGTTTAGAGTGGCGGGGTCGGACAGATACGCAGTATTTT
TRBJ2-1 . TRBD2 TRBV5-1 CASSLDASGGNYNEQFF TGCGCCAGCAGCTTGGATGCTAGCGGGGGCAACTACAATGAGCAGTTCTTC
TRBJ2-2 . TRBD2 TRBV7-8 CASSASGRKGGELFF TGTGCCAGCAGCGCCAGCGGGAGGAAGGGCGGGGAGCTGTTTTTT
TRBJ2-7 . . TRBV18 CASSERQTSYEQYF TGTGCCAGCTCAGAAAGACAGACCTCCTACGAGCAGTACTTC
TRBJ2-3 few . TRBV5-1 CASSLRGKADTQYF TGCGCCAGCAGCTTGCGCGGGAAGGCAGATACGCAGTATTTT
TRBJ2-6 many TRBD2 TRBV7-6 CASSLGIAGGLSGANVLTF TGTGCCAGCAGCTTAGGGATCGCGGGAGGCCTCTCTGGGGCCAACGTCCTGACTTTC
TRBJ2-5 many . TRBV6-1 CASKPGLKETQYF TGTGCCAGCAAACCAGGCCTCAAAGAGACCCAGTACTTC
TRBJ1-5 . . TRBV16 CASSPWDASNQPQHF TGTGCCAGCAGCCCATGGGACGCCAGCAATCAGCCCCAGCATTTT
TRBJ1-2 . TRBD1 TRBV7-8 CASSQDRALYGYTF TGTGCCAGCAGCCAGGACAGGGCCCTTTATGGCTACACCTTC
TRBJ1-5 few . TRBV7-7 CASSLGSDQPQHF TGTGCCAGCAGTCTGGGCTCTGATCAGCCCCAGCATTTT
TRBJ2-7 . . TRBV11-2 CASRRYKDTTYEQYF TGTGCCAGCAGGAGATATAAGGACACCACCTACGAGCAGTACTTC
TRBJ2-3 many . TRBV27 CASSYADTQYF TGTGCCAGCAGTTATGCAGATACGCAGTATTTT
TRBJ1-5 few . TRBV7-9 CASSLGAAQSNQPQHF TGTGCCAGCAGCTTAGGGGCAGCCCAGAGCAATCAGCCCCAGCATTTT
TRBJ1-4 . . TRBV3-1 CASSHSGTREKLFF TGTGCCAGCAGTCATTCCGGGACACGTGAAAAACTGTTTTTT
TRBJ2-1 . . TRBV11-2 CASSLGVGEQFF TGTGCCAGCAGCTTAGGAGTGGGTGAGCAGTTCTTC
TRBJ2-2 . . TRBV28 CASRHRTGTGELFF TGTGCCAGCAGACATCGGACCGGAACCGGGGAGCTGTTTTTT
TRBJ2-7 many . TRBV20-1 CSAAPGQTAYEQYF TGCAGTGCTGCACCGGGACAAACCGCCTACGAGCAGTACTTC
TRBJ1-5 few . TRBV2 CASSEGSESNQPQHF TGTGCCAGCAGTGAAGGTTCGGAGAGCAATCAGCCCCAGCATTTT
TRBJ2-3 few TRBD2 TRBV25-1 CASSESSLAGVTDTQYF TGTGCCAGCAGTGAATCGTCCCTAGCGGGAGTTACAGATACGCAGTATTTT